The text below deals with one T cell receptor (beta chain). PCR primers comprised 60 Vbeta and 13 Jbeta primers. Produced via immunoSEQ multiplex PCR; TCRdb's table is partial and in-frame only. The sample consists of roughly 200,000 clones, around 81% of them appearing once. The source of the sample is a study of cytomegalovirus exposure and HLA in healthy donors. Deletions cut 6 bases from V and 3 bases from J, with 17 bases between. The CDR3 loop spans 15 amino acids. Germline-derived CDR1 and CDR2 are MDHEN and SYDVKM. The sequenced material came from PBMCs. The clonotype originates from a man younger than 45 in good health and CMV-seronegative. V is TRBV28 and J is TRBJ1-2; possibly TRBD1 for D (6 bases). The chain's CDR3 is CASSLRGPPYYGYTF. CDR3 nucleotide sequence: TGTGCCAGCAGCCTGCGGGGGCCACCATACTATGGCTACACCTTC.